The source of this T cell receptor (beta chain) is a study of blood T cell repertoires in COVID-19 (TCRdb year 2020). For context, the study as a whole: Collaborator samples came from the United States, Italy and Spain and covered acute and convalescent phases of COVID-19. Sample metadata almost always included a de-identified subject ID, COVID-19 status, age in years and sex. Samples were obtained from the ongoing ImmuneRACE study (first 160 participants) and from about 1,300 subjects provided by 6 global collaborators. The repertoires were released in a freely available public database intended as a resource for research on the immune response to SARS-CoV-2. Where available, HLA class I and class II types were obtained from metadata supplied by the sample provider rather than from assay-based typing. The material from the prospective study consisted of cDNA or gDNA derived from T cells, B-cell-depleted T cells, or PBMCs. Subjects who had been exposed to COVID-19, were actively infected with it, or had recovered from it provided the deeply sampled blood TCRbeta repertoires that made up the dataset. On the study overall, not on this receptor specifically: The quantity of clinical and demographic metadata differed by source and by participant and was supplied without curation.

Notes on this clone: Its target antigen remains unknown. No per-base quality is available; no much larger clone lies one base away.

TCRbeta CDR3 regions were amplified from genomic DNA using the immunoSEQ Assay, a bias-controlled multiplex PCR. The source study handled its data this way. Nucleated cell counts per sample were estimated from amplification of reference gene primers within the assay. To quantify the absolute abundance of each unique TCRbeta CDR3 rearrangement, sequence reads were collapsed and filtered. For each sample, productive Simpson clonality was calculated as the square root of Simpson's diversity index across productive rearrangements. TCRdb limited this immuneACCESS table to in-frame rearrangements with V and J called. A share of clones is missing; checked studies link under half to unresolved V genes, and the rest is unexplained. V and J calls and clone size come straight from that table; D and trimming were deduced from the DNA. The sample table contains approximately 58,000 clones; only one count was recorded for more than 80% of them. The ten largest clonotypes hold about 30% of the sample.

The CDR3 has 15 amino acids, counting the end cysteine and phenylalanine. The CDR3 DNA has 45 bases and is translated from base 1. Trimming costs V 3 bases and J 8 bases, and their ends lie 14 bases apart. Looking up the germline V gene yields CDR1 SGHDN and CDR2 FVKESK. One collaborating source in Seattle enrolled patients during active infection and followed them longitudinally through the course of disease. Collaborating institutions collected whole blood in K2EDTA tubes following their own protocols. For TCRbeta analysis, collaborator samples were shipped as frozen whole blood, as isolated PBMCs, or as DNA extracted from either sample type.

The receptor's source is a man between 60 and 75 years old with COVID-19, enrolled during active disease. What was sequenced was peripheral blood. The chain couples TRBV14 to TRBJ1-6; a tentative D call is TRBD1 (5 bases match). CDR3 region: CASSHLGGTDSPLHF. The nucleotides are TGTGCCAGCAGCCACCTTGGGGGGACGGATTCACCCCTCCACTTT.